These T cell receptor beta chains were read from a single sample in a study of Ad26.COV2.S vaccination and SARS-CoV-2 variants. Measured with immunoSEQ multiplex PCR; TCRdb has only the in-frame clones, and not every one. This sample has nearly 400,000 clones, with about 88% found just once. Here the sequenced sample was peripheral blood, taken in a trial of Ad26.COV2.S vaccine versus placebo. All receptors come from a person between 18 and 65 years old who received the Ad26.COV2.S COVID-19 vaccine or a placebo. Each CDR3 is given with its conserved first and last residue. Fields, in order: D gene, J gene, V gene, clone size, CDR3 DNA, CDR3 protein. The D gene is left open where the match is weak. Size values are once, few and many counts, or a class for expanded clones, and some rows have none.

d_call: TRBD2
j_call: TRBJ2-1
v_call: TRBV2
clone_size: once
cdr3_nt: TGTGCCAGCAGTGGTCGGGAATCGGGAGGGCCCTACAATGAGCAGTTCTTC
cdr3_aa: CASSGRESGGPYNEQFF

d_call: -
j_call: TRBJ1-2
v_call: TRBV30
clone_size: -
cdr3_nt: TGTGCCTGGAGTGTCGTGCTTGGCTACACCTTC
cdr3_aa: CAWSVVLGYTF

d_call: -
j_call: TRBJ2-7
v_call: TRBV24-1
clone_size: -
cdr3_nt: TGTGCCACCAGTGTACCCTCAGGGGGGGGCTCCTACGAGCAGTACTTC
cdr3_aa: CATSVPSGGGSYEQYF

d_call: -
j_call: TRBJ1-1
v_call: TRBV5-1
clone_size: -
cdr3_nt: TGCGCCAGCAGCTTGAGGGGGTCATTAGGGAACACTGAAGCTTTCTTT
cdr3_aa: CASSLRGSLGNTEAFF

d_call: TRBD2
j_call: TRBJ2-1
v_call: TRBV14
clone_size: once
cdr3_nt: TGTGCCAGCAGGGGGACTAGCGGGAGCCTAGGAAATGAGCAGTTCTTC
cdr3_aa: CASRGTSGSLGNEQFF

d_call: -
j_call: TRBJ2-1
v_call: TRBV12-3/TRBV12-4
clone_size: -
cdr3_nt: TGTGCCAGCAAGACTACCATCCGGGGTGAGCAGTTCTTC
cdr3_aa: CASKTTIRGEQFF

d_call: -
j_call: TRBJ2-3
v_call: TRBV28
clone_size: -
cdr3_nt: TGTGCCAGCAGTAACGATCTCACAGATACGCAGTATTTT
cdr3_aa: CASSNDLTDTQYF

d_call: TRBD1
j_call: TRBJ1-2
v_call: TRBV6-5
clone_size: -
cdr3_nt: TGTGCCAGCAGTTATTTCGGACAGGGGAAGAACTATGGCTACACCTTC
cdr3_aa: CASSYFGQGKNYGYTF

d_call: -
j_call: TRBJ1-4
v_call: TRBV11-2
clone_size: -
cdr3_nt: TGTGCCAGCAGCTTGGGACCGAACTTTAATGAAAAACTGTTTTTT
cdr3_aa: CASSLGPNFNEKLFF

d_call: -
j_call: TRBJ1-1
v_call: TRBV18
clone_size: -
cdr3_nt: TGTGCCAGCTCACCATCGGGGGAGGCTGAAGCTTTCTTT
cdr3_aa: CASSPSGEAEAFF

d_call: -
j_call: TRBJ1-4
v_call: TRBV7-8
clone_size: -
cdr3_nt: TGTGCCAGCAGCTTAGGGCGGGGCACACTTAATGAAAAACTGTTTTTT
cdr3_aa: CASSLGRGTLNEKLFF

d_call: TRBD1
j_call: TRBJ2-5
v_call: TRBV29-1
clone_size: -
cdr3_nt: TGCAGCGTTGATCCCGGGACAGGGACCAGAGAGACCCAGTACTTC
cdr3_aa: CSVDPGTGTRETQYF

d_call: -
j_call: TRBJ1-5
v_call: TRBV4-1
clone_size: -
cdr3_nt: TGCGCCAGCAGCCAAGGGAGGGGGGAGAATCAGCCCCAGCATTTT
cdr3_aa: CASSQGRGENQPQHF

d_call: TRBD2
j_call: TRBJ2-5
v_call: TRBV4-2
clone_size: -
cdr3_nt: TGTGCCAGCAGCCAAGGAACTGGCGGGGGGCGGGGAGAGACCCAGTACTTC
cdr3_aa: CASSQGTGGGRGETQYF

d_call: TRBD2
j_call: TRBJ2-1
v_call: TRBV9
clone_size: -
cdr3_nt: TGTGCCAGCAGCGTAAATCAGCGGACTAGAGACAATGAGCAGTTCTTC
cdr3_aa: CASSVNQRTRDNEQFF

d_call: TRBD2
j_call: TRBJ2-2
v_call: TRBV10-3
clone_size: -
cdr3_nt: TGTGCCATGAGCGGGAGCTCGGGGGAGCTGTTTTTT
cdr3_aa: CAMSGSSGELFF

d_call: -
j_call: TRBJ2-7
v_call: TRBV5-6
clone_size: -
cdr3_nt: TGTGCCAGCAGCTTGAAACACCTCCGTGCCTACGAGCAGTACTTC
cdr3_aa: CASSLKHLRAYEQYF

d_call: -
j_call: TRBJ2-2
v_call: TRBV6-2/TRBV6-3
clone_size: -
cdr3_nt: TGTGCCAGCAGTTTTTGGACAGAGAACACCGGGGAGCTGTTTTTT
cdr3_aa: CASSFWTENTGELFF

d_call: -
j_call: TRBJ1-1
v_call: TRBV6-5
clone_size: -
cdr3_nt: TGTGCCAGCAGGGTACTGCCTAACACTGAAGCTTTCTTT
cdr3_aa: CASRVLPNTEAFF

d_call: -
j_call: TRBJ1-1
v_call: TRBV18
clone_size: -
cdr3_nt: TGTGCCAGCTCACCACTACAGGGCGACACTGAAGCTTTCTTT
cdr3_aa: CASSPLQGDTEAFF

d_call: TRBD1
j_call: TRBJ1-1
v_call: TRBV27
clone_size: -
cdr3_nt: TGTGCCAGCAGTTTATCGATTACGACAGGGGAGGCTTTCTTT
cdr3_aa: CASSLSITTGEAFF

d_call: TRBD1
j_call: TRBJ2-1
v_call: TRBV28
clone_size: -
cdr3_nt: TGTGCCAGCAGAGGATACTACAGGGGGAGGAATGAGCAGTTCTTC
cdr3_aa: CASRGYYRGRNEQFF

d_call: -
j_call: TRBJ1-1
v_call: TRBV11-3
clone_size: -
cdr3_nt: TGTGCCAGCAGCGAAGAAGGGGGCACTGAAGCTTTCTTT
cdr3_aa: CASSEEGGTEAFF

d_call: -
j_call: TRBJ2-1
v_call: TRBV24-1
clone_size: -
cdr3_nt: TGTGCCACCAGTGGGCCTCACCAACTATACAATGAGCAGTTCTTC
cdr3_aa: CATSGPHQLYNEQFF

d_call: TRBD2
j_call: TRBJ2-7
v_call: TRBV6-6
clone_size: -
cdr3_nt: TGTGCCAGCAGTTTAGCGGGAGGGCCTTACGAGCAGTACTTC
cdr3_aa: CASSLAGGPYEQYF